The 31 T cell receptor beta chains listed next were all sequenced from one sample in a study of T cell repertoires in cytomegalovirus infection. TCRdb redid the calling of the reads with MiXCR, one entry per CDR3 protein. The data show around 310,000 distinct CDR3 sequences, about 28% seen once. These TCRs are of unknown antigen specificity. The source was cultured PBMCs, collected from culture after CMV antigen stimulation. Receptors were obtained from a human donor in good health (CMV status not recorded). Some clones in this sample may be carry-over from other donors' samples.

This clonotype was observed many times. The gene calls are TRBV7-2 and TRBJ1-4; D ambiguous. Per germline, CDR1 SGHTA and CDR2 FQGNSA. V dropped 1 base and J dropped 7 bases, with 13 bases sitting between them. This CDR3 spans 15 amino acids. The CDR3 here is CASSLVAGRSEKLFF. CDR3 DNA: TGTGCCAGCAGCTTAGTGGCAGGTAGAAGTGAAAAACTGTTTTTT.

The gene calls are TRBV7-2 and TRBJ2-7; 8 bases agree with TRBD1. Germline V gives CDR1 SGHTA, CDR2 FQGNSA. Unmatched junction bases numbered 4, after V lost 1 base and J lost 2 bases. This CDR3 has 15 residues. The CDR3 coding sequence is TGTGCCAGCAGCTTAGGTCCGACAGGGGCCTACGAGCAGTACTTC. It translates to CASSLGPTGAYEQYF.

This clonotype was counted a few times. V and J are TRBV7-8 and TRBJ1-2, with D possibly being TRBD1 (6 bases). Trimming removed 5 bases at V and 5 bases at J, with 21 bases between. Germline V gene lookup returns CDR1 SGHVS and CDR2 FQNEAQ. This CDR3 comprises 16 residues. CDR3 loop: CASSQIFAGADYGYTF. CDR3 sequence (DNA): TGTGCCAGCAGCCAAATTTTTGCAGGGGCTGATTATGGCTACACCTTC.

V and J are TRBV7-3 and TRBJ2-7, with 13 positions matching TRBD2. There are 16 residues in the CDR3. With V trimmed by 3 bases and J by 2 bases, 4 bases remained unmatched. In germline, CDR1 is SGHTA, CDR2 FQGTGA. The CDR3 region has the DNA TGTGCCAGCAGCTTCGCTGGGACTAGCGGGACCTACGAGCAGTACTTC. Translated, it gives CASSFAGTSGTYEQYF.

J is TRBJ1-1 and V is TRBV27, with D maybe TRBD1 (5 bases). The V and J ends lost 3 bases and 3 bases respectively, with 14 bases between them. CDR1 is MNHEY and CDR2 is SMNVEV in the germline V gene (reference sequence). The CDR3 is 15 amino acids. The CDR3, as DNA: TGTGCCAGCAGTTTGGGTCGGGACCGCTACACTGAAGCTTTCTTT. It codes for CASSLGRDRYTEAFF.

This clonotype turned up a few times. The CDR3 here is CASSIGVLTEAFF. The CDR3 DNA reads as TGTGCCAGCAGTATAGGGGTTCTCACTGAAGCTTTCTTT. The chain couples TRBV6-5 to TRBJ1-1; TRBD1 might be the D (5 bases). The V gene lost 5 bases and the J gene lost 4 bases, with 11 bases spanning the gap. Germline CDR1 MNHEY, CDR2 SVGAGI. There are 13 residues in the CDR3.

The chain recombines TRBV15 with TRBJ2-3; tentatively, D is TRBD2 (5 bases). V was trimmed by 1 base and J by 4 bases, leaving 12 bases between them. The CDR3 runs to 15 residues. The germline CDR1 and CDR2 sequences are LNHNV and YYDKDF (reference sequence). The CDR3 loop reads CATSRVGSLADTQYF. CDR3 nucleotides: TGTGCCACCAGCAGAGTGGGGAGTTTAGCAGATACGCAGTATTTT. The full variable domain, rest sourced from reference TRBV15 and TRBJ2-3, is DAMVIQNPRYQVTQFGKPVTLSCSQTLNHNVMYWYQQKSSQAPKLLFHYYDKDFNNEADTPDNFQSRRPNTSFCFLDIRSPGLGDTAMYLCATSRVGSLADTQYFGPGTRLTVL.

This clonotype was detected only a few times. The V and J genes are TRBV9 and TRBJ2-3, with D unclear. V was clipped by 0 bases and J by 2 bases, with 10 bases between them. The germline CDR1 and CDR2 sequences are SGDLS and YYNGEE. This CDR3 is built from 15 residues. CDR3 nucleotide sequence: TGTGCCAGCAGCGTAGGATCGTTACCCACAGATACGCAGTATTTT. Amino acids: CASSVGSLPTDTQYF.

The V and J genes are TRBV15 and TRBJ1-2; D possibly corresponds to TRBD1 (6 bases). The CDR3 length is 13 residues. In germline, CDR1 is LNHNV, CDR2 YYDKDF (reference sequence). The V end lost 1 base, the J end lost 8 bases, and 11 bases lay between the germline ends. The CDR3 reads CATSRADSHGYTF. CDR3 coding DNA: TGTGCCACCAGCAGAGCGGACAGTCACGGCTACACCTTC.

This clonotype was recorded at least ten times. The chain carries TRBV7-8 and TRBJ2-3, with 8 nucleotides matching TRBD2. CDR1 is SGHVS, CDR2 FQNEAQ, per germline. V gave up 4 bases and J gave up 0 bases; unmatched junction bases: 9. The CDR3 is 17 amino acids. The CDR3 sequence is CASSSGLGGHSTDTQYF. DNA of the CDR3: TGTGCCAGCAGCTCGGGACTAGGGGGGCATAGCACAGATACGCAGTATTTT.

The chain recombines TRBV4-1 with TRBJ1-2; D is unresolved. Germline-derived CDR1 and CDR2 are MGHRA and YSYEKL. Trimming left V 0 bases short and J 4 bases short, with 12 bases between. CDR3 size: 15 residues. The CDR3 is CASSQDQSFTYGYTF. The CDR3 DNA sequence: TGCGCCAGCAGCCAAGATCAGAGCTTTACCTATGGCTACACCTTC.

The gene calls are TRBV27 and TRBJ1-2, with TRBD1 as a possible D gene (6 bases). Germline CDR1 reads MNHEY; CDR2 reads SMNVEV (reference sequence). Between the trimmed V and J ends, which lost 5 bases and 3 bases, there was a span of 16 bases. The CDR3 length is 15 residues. The CDR3 DNA is TGTGCCAGCAGTCCCTCAAGGGGGGGGGACTATGGCTACACCTTC. It yields the protein CASSPSRGGDYGYTF.

The chain links TRBV11-1 to TRBJ1-1, with 9 bases matching TRBD1. The CDR3 is made up of 19 amino acids. The trim removed 4 bases at V and 1 base at J, leaving 16 bases unmatched. Per germline, CDR1 SGHAT and CDR2 FQDESV (reference sequence). CDR3 sequence: CASSSHGPDRGPRNTEAFF. The CDR3 DNA is TGTGCCAGCAGCTCCCATGGACCGGACAGGGGCCCCAGGAACACTGAAGCTTTCTTT.

This clonotype was seen a few times. This chain links TRBV4-1 with TRBJ1-6; D may be TRBD1 (6 bases). Germline CDR1 and CDR2: MGHRA and YSYEKL. The CDR3 has 16 residues. V lost 2 bases, J lost 6 bases, and 14 bases lay in between. The CDR3 region is CASSQPGDTPNSPLHF. DNA of the CDR3: TGCGCCAGCAGCCAACCTGGGGACACCCCTAATTCACCCCTCCACTTT.

This clonotype was picked up a small number of times. CDR3 in amino acids: CASSQQLGAGGAETQYF. The CDR3 DNA is TGTGCCAGCAGCCAGCAATTAGGGGCGGGGGGTGCAGAGACCCAGTACTTC. The V and J genes are TRBV3-1 and TRBJ2-5; 8 nucleotides align to TRBD2. With 3 bases clipped from V and 4 bases from J, the junction kept 13 bases outside the gene matches. The CDR3 is made up of 17 amino acids. Looked up from germline, CDR1 is LGHDT and CDR2 is YNNKEL (reference sequence).

The table lists this clonotype with many counts. The V gene is TRBV7-9, the J gene TRBJ2-2, with D perhaps TRBD2 (6 bases). Germline V gives CDR1 SEHNR, CDR2 FQNEAQ (reference sequence). CDR3 length: 14 residues. Trimming removed 5 bases at V and 4 bases at J, with 11 bases between. The DNA of the CDR3 is TGTGCCAGCAGCCCGGGACTGGGCACCGGGGAGCTGTTTTTT. Amino acids: CASSPGLGTGELFF.

This clonotype was counted a few times. The chain couples TRBV6-5 to TRBJ2-2; 10 nucleotides agree with TRBD1. Losses at the gene ends were 6 bases for V and 4 bases for J; bases not matched to a gene: 11. The CDR3 runs 17 residues. The germline V gene encodes CDR1 MNHEY and CDR2 SVGAGI. In nucleotides, the CDR3 is TGTGCCAGCAGGTTTTTTTTGGGACAGGGGACCACCGGGGAGCTGTTTTTT. It codes for CASRFFLGQGTTGELFF.

This clonotype was seen a few times. The chain uses TRBV6-1 and TRBJ1-1; possible D gene TRBD1, 6 bases. CDR3 length equals 13 residues. With 0 bases removed from V and 7 bases from J, the gap between germline ends came to 9 bases. The germline gives CDR1 MNHNS, CDR2 SASEGT. The CDR3 reads CASSEAWDIEAFF. Here the CDR3 DNA reads TGTGCCAGCAGTGAAGCGTGGGACATTGAAGCTTTCTTT.

The V and J genes are TRBV6-1 and TRBJ1-2, with unresolved D. Per germline, CDR1 MNHNS and CDR2 SASEGT. The V end lost 8 bases, the J end lost 7 bases, and 11 bases lay between the germline ends. The CDR3 length is 11 residues. The CDR3 reads CASSEIGGYTF. The CDR3 DNA is TGTGCCAGCTCGGAAATTGGTGGCTACACCTTC.

The rearrangement links TRBV10-3 to TRBJ1-2; TRBD1 might be the D (5 bases). The germline V and J ends were trimmed by 5 bases and 7 bases, with 11 bases remaining between them. This CDR3 has 12 amino acids. Germline loops: CDR1 ENHRY, CDR2 SYGVKD. This chain's CDR3 is CAISSGETGYTF. The CDR3 nucleotides read TGTGCCATCAGTTCGGGGGAAACTGGCTACACCTTC.

CDR3 sequence: CASSLTSFQGTDTQYF. CDR3 nucleotides: TGTGCCAGCAGTCTTACTAGCTTTCAGGGCACAGATACGCAGTATTTT. This chain uses TRBV7-9 with TRBJ2-3; D might be TRBD2 (6 bases). CDR1 is SEHNR, CDR2 FQNEAQ, per germline (reference sequence). This CDR3 has 16 residues. Trimming took 6 bases from V and 1 from J, leaving 17 bases between them.

This chain joins TRBV9 and TRBJ2-5; D unresolved. The germline V gene has CDR1 SGDLS and CDR2 YYNGEE. The CDR3 consists of 13 residues. Trimming took off 3 bases at V and 4 bases at J, with 10 bases between the two ends. Here the CDR3 DNA reads TGTGCCAGCAGCGAGCCCCTGGGAGAGACCCAGTACTTC. Its protein is CASSEPLGETQYF.

This clonotype came up a few times. A read error may account for a junction end that differs from germline. The rearrangement uses TRBV7-6 and TRBJ2-5; D ambiguous. This CDR3 spans 13 amino acids. CDR1 SGHVS and CDR2 FNYEAQ come from the germline V gene. In nucleotides, the CDR3 is TGTGCTAGCAGCCCTTCCCTAAAAGAGACCCAGTACTTC. Translation gives CASSPSLKETQYF.

This clonotype showed up just a few times. The rearrangement uses TRBV12-3 or TRBV12-4 and TRBJ2-1, with 14 bases fitting TRBD2. V lost 5 bases, J lost 8 bases, and 5 bases stayed unmatched. This CDR3 is 15 amino acids long. This CDR3 reads CASSPTSGRAHEQFF. Here the CDR3 DNA reads TGTGCCAGCAGTCCGACTAGCGGGAGGGCCCATGAGCAGTTCTTC.

J is TRBJ2-7 and V is TRBV6-2 or TRBV6-3; D gene ambiguous. From germline, CDR1 is MNHEY and CDR2 SVGEGT. This CDR3 comprises 13 residues. V was pared by 4 bases and J by 7 bases, with 14 bases between. CDR3 protein: CASSWMKGGEQYF. The CDR3 DNA reads as TGTGCCAGCAGTTGGATGAAAGGCGGTGAGCAGTACTTC.

The rearrangement joins TRBV15 to TRBJ1-1, with D perhaps TRBD1 (5 bases). Germline CDR1 reads LNHNV; CDR2 reads YYDKDF (reference sequence). V lost 0 bases to trimming and J lost 6 bases, with 14 bases between them. This CDR3 contains 15 residues. CDR3 sequence (DNA): TGTGCCACCAGCAGAGAGATACAGGTGGGTGCTGAAGCTTTCTTT. It specifies CATSREIQVGAEAFF.

The chain links TRBV20-1 to TRBJ1-1; 7 bases fit TRBD1. Per the germline V gene, CDR1 is DFQATT and CDR2 is SNEGSKA (reference sequence). This CDR3 is built from 14 residues. The V gene end was trimmed by 6 bases and the J gene end by 3 bases; junction bases not matched to a gene: 10. The CDR3: CSALLRGVDTEAFF. The CDR3 DNA reads TGCAGTGCCCTGCTCAGGGGGGTTGACACTGAAGCTTTCTTT.

The chain links TRBV6-6 to TRBJ2-7; 8 bases line up with TRBD1. CDR1 and CDR2 from the germline V gene are MNHNY and SVGAGI (reference sequence). This CDR3 contains 16 residues. Trimming at V came to 2 bases and at J to 2 bases, leaving 8 bases not matched to a gene. The CDR3 DNA sequence: TGTGCCAGCAGTTACAATCGACAGGGGACAACCTACGAGCAGTACTTC. It specifies CASSYNRQGTTYEQYF.

The chain has TRBV15 and TRBJ1-2, with 8 bases aligning to TRBD1. V was clipped by 5 bases and J by 2 bases; unmatched bases: 4. From germline, CDR1 is LNHNV and CDR2 YYDKDF (reference sequence). This CDR3 spans 14 amino acids. CDR3 nucleotides: TGTGCCACCAGCCTGGACAGGGCGAACTATGGCTACACCTTC. Translated: CATSLDRANYGYTF.

The gene calls are TRBV5-4 and TRBJ1-4; 8 bases map to TRBD1. This CDR3 comprises 17 residues. The J segment lost 11 bases and the V segment lost 2 bases, leaving 17 bases of the junction unmatched. Germline assignment: CDR1 SGHNT and CDR2 YYREEE (reference sequence). The CDR3 loop is CASSFLQNSGRGQKLFF. The CDR3 DNA follows: TGTGCCAGCAGCTTCCTCCAAAACTCGGGCAGGGGGCAGAAACTGTTTTTT.

The chain couples TRBV28 to TRBJ1-2, with a possible D match to TRBD1 (6 bases). The CDR3 consists of 16 residues. CDR1 and CDR2 from the germline V gene are MDHEN and SYDVKM. V was cut by 2 bases and J by 6 bases, with 19 bases left in between. The CDR3 sequence: CASSLGGALIRNGYTF. DNA for the CDR3: TGTGCCAGCAGTTTAGGGGGGGCGCTCATTCGAAATGGCTACACCTTC.